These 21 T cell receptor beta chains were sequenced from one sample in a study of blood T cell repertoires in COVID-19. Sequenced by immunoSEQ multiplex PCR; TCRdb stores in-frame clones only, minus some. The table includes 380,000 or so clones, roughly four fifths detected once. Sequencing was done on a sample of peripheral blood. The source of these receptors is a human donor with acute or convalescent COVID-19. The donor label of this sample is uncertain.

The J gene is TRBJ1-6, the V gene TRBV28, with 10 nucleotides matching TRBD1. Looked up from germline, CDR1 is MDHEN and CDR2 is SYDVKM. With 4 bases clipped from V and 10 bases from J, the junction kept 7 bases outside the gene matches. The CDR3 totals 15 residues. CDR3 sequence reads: CASSWGGQGNSPLHF. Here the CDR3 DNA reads TGTGCCAGCAGTTGGGGGGGACAGGGGAACTCACCCCTCCACTTT.

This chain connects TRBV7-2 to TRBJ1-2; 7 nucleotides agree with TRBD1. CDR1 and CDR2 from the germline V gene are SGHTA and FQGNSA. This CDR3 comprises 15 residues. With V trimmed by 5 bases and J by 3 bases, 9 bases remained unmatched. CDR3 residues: CASSPRTGLDYGYTF. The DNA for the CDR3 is TGTGCCAGCAGCCCCAGGACAGGTCTGGACTATGGCTACACCTTC. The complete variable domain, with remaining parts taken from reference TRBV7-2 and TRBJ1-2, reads GAGVSQSPSNKVTEKGKDVELRCDPISGHTALYWYRQSLGQGLEFLIYFQGNSAPDKSGLPSDRFSAERTGGSVSTLTIQRTQQEDSAVYLCASSPRTGLDYGYTFGSGTRLTVV.

CDR3 residues: CASSLAAGNAYEQYF. The CDR3 nucleotides are TGTGCCAGCAGCTTAGCGGCAGGGAACGCCTACGAGCAGTACTTC. The chain combines TRBV7-2 with TRBJ2-7; a possible D gene is TRBD1 (5 bases). CDR1 is SGHTA and CDR2 is FQGNSA in the germline V gene. V lost 0 bases and J lost 2, with 11 bases in between. The CDR3 is 15 residues long. The full variable domain, with the rest looked up from reference TRBV7-2 and TRBJ2-7, is GAGVSQSPSNKVTEKGKDVELRCDPISGHTALYWYRQSLGQGLEFLIYFQGNSAPDKSGLPSDRFSAERTGGSVSTLTIQRTQQEDSAVYLCASSLAAGNAYEQYFGPGTRLTVT.

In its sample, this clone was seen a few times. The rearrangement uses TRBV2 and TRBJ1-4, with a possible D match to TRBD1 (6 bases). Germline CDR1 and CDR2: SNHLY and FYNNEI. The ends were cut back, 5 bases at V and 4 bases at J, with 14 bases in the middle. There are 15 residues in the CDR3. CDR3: CASSPGQRINEKLFF. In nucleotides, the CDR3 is TGTGCCAGCAGTCCAGGACAGCGAATTAATGAAAAACTGTTTTTT. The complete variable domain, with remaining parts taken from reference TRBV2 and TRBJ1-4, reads EPEVTQTPSHQVTQMGQEVILRCVPISNHLYFYWYRQILGQKVEFLVSFYNNEISEKSEIFDDQFSVERPDGSNFTLKIRSTKLEDSAMYFCASSPGQRINEKLFFGSGTQLSVL.

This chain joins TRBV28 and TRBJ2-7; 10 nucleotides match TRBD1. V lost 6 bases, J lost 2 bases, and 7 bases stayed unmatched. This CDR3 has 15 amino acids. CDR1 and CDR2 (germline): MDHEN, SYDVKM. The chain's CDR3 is CASRPPGQGTYEQYF. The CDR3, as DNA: TGTGCCAGCAGGCCCCCGGGACAGGGGACCTACGAGCAGTACTTC.

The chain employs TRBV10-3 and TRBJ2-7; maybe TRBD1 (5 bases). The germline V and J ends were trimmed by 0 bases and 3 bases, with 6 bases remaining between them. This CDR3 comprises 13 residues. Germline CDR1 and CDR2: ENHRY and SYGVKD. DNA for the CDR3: TGTGCCATCAGTGAGTCTGACAGCTACGAGCAGTACTTC. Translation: CAISESDSYEQYF.

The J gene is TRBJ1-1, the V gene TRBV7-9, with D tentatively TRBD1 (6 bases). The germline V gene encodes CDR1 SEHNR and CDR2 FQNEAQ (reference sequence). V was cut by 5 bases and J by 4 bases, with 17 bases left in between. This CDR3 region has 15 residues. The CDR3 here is CASSARNKGGTEAFF. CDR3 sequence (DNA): TGTGCCAGCAGCGCACGGAACAAAGGGGGCACTGAAGCTTTCTTT.

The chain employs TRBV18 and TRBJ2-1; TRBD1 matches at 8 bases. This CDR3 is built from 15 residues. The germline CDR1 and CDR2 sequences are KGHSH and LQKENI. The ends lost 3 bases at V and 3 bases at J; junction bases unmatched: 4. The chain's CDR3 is CASSPRDRNYNEQFF. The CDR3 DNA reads TGTGCCAGCTCACCCCGGGACAGGAACTACAATGAGCAGTTCTTC.

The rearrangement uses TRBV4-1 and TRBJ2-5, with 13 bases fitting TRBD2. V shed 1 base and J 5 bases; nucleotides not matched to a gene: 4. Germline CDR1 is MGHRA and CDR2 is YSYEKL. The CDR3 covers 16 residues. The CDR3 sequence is CASSQGTSGSGETQYF. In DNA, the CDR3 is TGCGCCAGCAGCCAAGGGACTAGCGGGAGTGGGGAGACCCAGTACTTC.

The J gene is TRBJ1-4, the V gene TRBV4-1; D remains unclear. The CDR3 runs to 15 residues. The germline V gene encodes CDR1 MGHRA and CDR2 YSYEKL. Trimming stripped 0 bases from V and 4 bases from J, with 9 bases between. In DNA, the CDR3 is TGCGCCAGCAGCCAAGATCGGGTGGTTAATGAAAAACTGTTTTTT. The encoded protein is CASSQDRVVNEKLFF.

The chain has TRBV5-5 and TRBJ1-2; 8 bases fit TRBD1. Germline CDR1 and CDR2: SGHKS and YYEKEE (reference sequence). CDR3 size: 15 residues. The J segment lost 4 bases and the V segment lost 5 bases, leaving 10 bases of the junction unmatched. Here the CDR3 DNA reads TGTGCCAGCAGACCCGGGACAGGCTTGGGCTATGGCTACACCTTC. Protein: CASRPGTGLGYGYTF.

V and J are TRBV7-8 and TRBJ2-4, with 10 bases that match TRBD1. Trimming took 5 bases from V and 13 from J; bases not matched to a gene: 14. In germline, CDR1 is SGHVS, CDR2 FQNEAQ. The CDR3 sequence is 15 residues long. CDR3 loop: CASSQPGTGEPRQYF. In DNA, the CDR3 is TGTGCCAGCAGCCAGCCCGGGACAGGGGAGCCCAGGCAGTACTTC. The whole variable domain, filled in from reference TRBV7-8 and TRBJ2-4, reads GAGVSQSPRYKVAKRGQDVALRCDPISGHVSLFWYQQALGQGPEFLTYFQNEAQLDKSGLPSDRFFAERPEGSVSTLKIQRTQQEDSAVYLCASSQPGTGEPRQYFGAGTRLSVL.

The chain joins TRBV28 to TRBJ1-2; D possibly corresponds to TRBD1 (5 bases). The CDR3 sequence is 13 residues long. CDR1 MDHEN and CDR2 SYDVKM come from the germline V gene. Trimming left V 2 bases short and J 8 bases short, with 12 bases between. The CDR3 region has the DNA TGTGCCAGCAGTTTAAGGACACCTAGGGGCTACACCTTC. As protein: CASSLRTPRGYTF.

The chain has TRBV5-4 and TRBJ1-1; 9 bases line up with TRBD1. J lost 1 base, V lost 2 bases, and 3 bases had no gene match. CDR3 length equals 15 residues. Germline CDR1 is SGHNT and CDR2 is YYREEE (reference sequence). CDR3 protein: CASSLGTGRNTEAFF. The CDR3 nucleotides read TGTGCCAGCAGCTTAGGGACAGGGAGGAACACTGAAGCTTTCTTT.

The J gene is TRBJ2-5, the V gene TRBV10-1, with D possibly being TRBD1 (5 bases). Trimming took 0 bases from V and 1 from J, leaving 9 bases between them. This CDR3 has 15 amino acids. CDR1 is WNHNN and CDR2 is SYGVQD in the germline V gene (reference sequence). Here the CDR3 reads CASSESGHRQETQYF. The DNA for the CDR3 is TGCGCCAGCAGTGAGTCGGGGCATCGCCAAGAGACCCAGTACTTC.

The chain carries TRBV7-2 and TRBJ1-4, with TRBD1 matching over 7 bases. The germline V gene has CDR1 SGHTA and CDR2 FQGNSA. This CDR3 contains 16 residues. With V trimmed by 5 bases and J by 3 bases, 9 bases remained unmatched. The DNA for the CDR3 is TGTGCCAGCAGCCCGGACAGGAAAGGACCTAATGAAAAACTGTTTTTT. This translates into CASSPDRKGPNEKLFF.

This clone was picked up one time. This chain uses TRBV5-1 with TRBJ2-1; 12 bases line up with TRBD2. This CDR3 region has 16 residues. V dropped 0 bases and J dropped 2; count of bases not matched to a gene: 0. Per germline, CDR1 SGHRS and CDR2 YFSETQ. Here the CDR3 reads CASSLGTSGAYNEQFF. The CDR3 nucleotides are TGCGCCAGCAGCTTGGGGACTAGCGGGGCCTACAATGAGCAGTTCTTC.

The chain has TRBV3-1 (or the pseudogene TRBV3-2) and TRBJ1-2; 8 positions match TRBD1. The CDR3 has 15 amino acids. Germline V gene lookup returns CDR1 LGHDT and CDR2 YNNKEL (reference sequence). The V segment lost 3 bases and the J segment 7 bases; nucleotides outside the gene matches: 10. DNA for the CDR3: TGTGCCAGCAGCCACCTCCGCGGACAGGGTAGTGGCTACACCTTC. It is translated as CASSHLRGQGSGYTF.

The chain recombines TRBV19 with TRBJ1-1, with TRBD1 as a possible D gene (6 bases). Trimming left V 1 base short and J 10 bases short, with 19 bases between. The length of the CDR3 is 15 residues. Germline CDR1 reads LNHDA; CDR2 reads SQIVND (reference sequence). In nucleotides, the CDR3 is TGTGCCAGTAGTATAGTGGGGGCCATGATAAGTACAGCTTTCTTT. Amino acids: CASSIVGAMISTAFF.

CDR3 DNA sequence: TGTGCCAGTAGAAGACAGGGGTCGGGCAATCAGCCCCAGCATTTT. It encodes CASRRQGSGNQPQHF. The V gene is TRBV19, the J gene TRBJ1-5; 8 bases agree with TRBD1. The ends lost 6 bases at V and 2 bases at J; junction bases unmatched: 6. Germline-derived CDR1 and CDR2 are LNHDA and SQIVND (reference sequence). The CDR3 is made up of 15 amino acids.

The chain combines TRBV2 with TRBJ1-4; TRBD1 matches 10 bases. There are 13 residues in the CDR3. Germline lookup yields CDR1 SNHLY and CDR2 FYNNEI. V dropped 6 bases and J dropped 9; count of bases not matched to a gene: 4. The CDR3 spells CASSSGQGKKLFF. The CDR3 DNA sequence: TGTGCCAGCAGCTCGGGACAGGGGAAAAAACTGTTTTTT. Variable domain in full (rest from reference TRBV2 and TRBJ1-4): EPEVTQTPSHQVTQMGQEVILRCVPISNHLYFYWYRQILGQKVEFLVSFYNNEISEKSEIFDDQFSVERPDGSNFTLKIRSTKLEDSAMYFCASSSGQGKKLFFGSGTQLSVL.